The clone carrying this T cell receptor beta chain showed up just a few times. Its target is not known. Viral peptide pools were used in the ViraFEST assay to expand antigen-specific CD4+ T cells, and sequencing came afterward. Once cultured for 10 days, the cells underwent separation to obtain CD4+ T cells. Each vaccine recipient was nucleocapsid antibody negative and had no prior SARS-CoV-2 infection. After about 2 million PBMC were placed in each well, they were cultured with around 10 IU/ml IL-2 and around 10 ug/ml peptides. It was on days 3 and 7 that half the medium was replaced with IL-2 medium. The data were obtained in a study of vaccination effects on CD4 cells after COVID-19. Study outcomes and limitations: A shortage of convalescent patients and an absence of early post-infection timepoints characterized the study.

The method was immunoSEQ multiplex PCR; TCRdb's version includes in-frame clones alone and lacks a portion of them. This repertoire shows around 36,000 clones, roughly 70% found once; its top ten account for more than 20%. The V gene's germline CDR1 is MGHDK and CDR2 SYGVNS. The V and J ends lost 6 bases and 0 bases, in that order; junction bases with no gene match: 5. CDR3 length: 15 residues. This specimen consisted of CD4+ T cells from PBMCs cultured with SARS-CoV-2 spike peptides, obtained before COVID-19 vaccination. This TCR was sampled from a human donor who received a COVID-19 vaccine. V usage is TRBV25-1 and J usage is TRBJ1-5; TRBD1 matches at 7 bases. Written as DNA, the CDR3 is TGTGCCAGCAGCCCAAGGGGGCTTAGCAATCAGCCCCAGCATTTT. Its protein product is CASSPRGLSNQPQHF.